The 20 T cell receptor beta chains given below trace back to one sample, sequenced in a study of OX40 agonist ivuxolimab in advanced cancers. Assay: immunoSEQ multiplex PCR; the TCRdb copy retains only in-frame clones and omits some. This table has approximately 80,000 clones, about 88% appearing once. Sequencing was performed on CD4+ or CD8+ T cells sorted from blood, taken in a trial of the OX40 agonist ivuxolimab. These receptors were obtained from an adult with an advanced solid tumor such as melanoma, head and neck, liver or kidney cancer.

The chain carries TRBV5-6 and TRBJ2-7; TRBD2 might be the D (6 bases). Trimming left V 0 bases short and J 3 bases short, with 13 bases between. This CDR3 has 15 residues. CDR1 and CDR2 from the germline V gene are SGHDT and YYEEEE. CDR3 in DNA: TGTGCCAGCAGCTTGGGACTAGTTGGGCTCTACGAGCAGTACGTC. Its translation: CASSLGLVGLYEQYV.

This clone came up once. The chain links TRBV7-2 to TRBJ1-1; 11 nucleotides match TRBD1. From germline, CDR1 is SGHTA and CDR2 FQGNSA. With 2 bases clipped from V and 11 bases from J, the junction kept 7 bases outside the gene matches. The CDR3 totals 14 residues. The CDR3 DNA is TGTGCCAGCAGCTTACAGGGACAGGGGGTGACCGCTTTCTTT. Amino acid sequence: CASSLQGQGVTAFF.

The chain links TRBV11-3 to TRBJ2-7; the match to TRBD1 covers 8 bases. CDR1 and CDR2 from the germline V gene are SGHNT and YENEEA. The V gene end was trimmed by 5 bases and the J gene end by 5 bases; junction bases not matched to a gene: 8. This CDR3 spans 14 amino acids. The CDR3: CASSAGQGVNEQYF. CDR3 DNA: TGTGCCAGCAGCGCCGGACAGGGCGTCAACGAGCAGTACTTC.

This chain links TRBV7-9 with TRBJ1-6, with no clear D. Germline V gene sequence: CDR1 SEHNR, CDR2 FQNEAQ (reference sequence). The CDR3 is 14 amino acids. The V gene lost 5 bases and the J gene lost 5 bases, with 10 bases spanning the gap. CDR3 DNA sequence: TGTGCCAGCAGCCCAGACACCGATAATTCACCCCTCCACTTT. This translates into CASSPDTDNSPLHF.

The V gene is TRBV7-2, the J gene TRBJ1-3, with D uncertain. V lost 3 bases to trimming and J lost 0 bases, with 6 bases between them. CDR1 SGHTA and CDR2 FQGNSA come from the germline V gene. The CDR3 length is 14 residues. This CDR3 is CASSLGNSGNTIYF. In DNA form, the CDR3 reads TGTGCCAGCAGCTTGGGGAACTCTGGAAACACCATATATTTT.

The chain has TRBV9 and TRBJ1-1, with 7 bases lining up with TRBD1. The length of the CDR3 is 17 residues. Per germline, CDR1 SGDLS and CDR2 YYNGEE. Trimming took 0 bases from V and 1 from J; bases not matched to a gene: 9. The CDR3 sequence: CASSVEENRGANTEAFF. The CDR3 DNA is TGTGCCAGCAGCGTAGAGGAAAACAGGGGTGCGAACACTGAAGCTTTCTTT.

V usage is TRBV27 and J usage is TRBJ2-3, with a tentative D call TRBD2 (7 bases). The CDR3 spans 16 residues. Germline V lookup: CDR1 MNHEY, CDR2 SMNVEV (reference sequence). The V end lost 5 bases, the J end lost 4 bases, and 19 bases lay between the germline ends. CDR3 loop: CASSLQRGGRADTQYF. The CDR3 DNA is TGTGCCAGCAGTCTCCAAAGGGGGGGGAGGGCAGATACGCAGTATTTT.

The J gene is TRBJ2-7, the V gene TRBV5-4; 10 bases map to TRBD1. The CDR3 runs 15 residues. V gave up 1 base and J gave up 2 bases; unmatched junction bases: 3. Germline V gene lookup returns CDR1 SGHNT and CDR2 YYREEE (reference sequence). The CDR3 is CASSLSGTGAYEQYF. The CDR3 nucleotides are TGTGCCAGCAGCTTGTCCGGGACAGGGGCCTACGAGCAGTACTTC.

The J gene is TRBJ2-7, the V gene TRBV5-4; weak D call: TRBD1 (6 bases). Per germline, CDR1 SGHNT and CDR2 YYREEE (reference sequence). The V end was cut by 4 bases, the J end by 4 bases, with 18 bases between. The CDR3 is made up of 15 amino acids. Here the CDR3 DNA reads TGTGCCAGCAGCCTCGCAGGGGCCTCCTCTTACGAGCAGTACGTC. This translates into CASSLAGASSYEQYV.

This clone was seen more than once but under ten times. The chain combines TRBV29-1 with TRBJ1-1; D remains unclear. Germline V lookup: CDR1 SQVTM, CDR2 ANQGSEA. Between the trimmed V and J ends, which lost 7 bases and 5 bases, there was a span of 20 bases. The CDR3 totals 14 residues. The CDR3 coding sequence is TGCAGCGCCGACTCTAGACGGGAGGGTACTGAAGCTTTCTTT. This codes for CSADSRREGTEAFF.

The rearrangement joins TRBV7-3 to TRBJ2-2; D may be TRBD1 (6 bases). Trimming took 4 bases from V and 7 from J, leaving 16 bases between them. This CDR3 is built from 15 residues. Germline-derived CDR1 and CDR2 are SGHTA and FQGTGA. CDR3 protein: CASSYTGMGHGELFF. Here the CDR3 DNA reads TGTGCCAGCAGCTACACAGGGATGGGGCACGGGGAGCTGTTTTTT.

The sample holds a few counts of this clone. The chain couples TRBV18 to TRBJ2-5; D unclear. Trimming removed 3 bases from V and 2 bases from J, with 7 bases in between. The CDR3 covers 13 residues. Germline values: CDR1 KGHSH, CDR2 LQKENI. The CDR3 bases are TGTGCCAGCTCACCGGGCCTACAAGAGACCCAGTACTTC. This translates into CASSPGLQETQYF.

The chain employs TRBV5-1 and TRBJ2-3; 9 positions match TRBD1. Germline assignment: CDR1 SGHRS and CDR2 YFSETQ. Unmatched junction bases numbered 10, after V lost 4 bases and J lost 4 bases. This CDR3 has 16 residues. Here the CDR3 DNA reads TGCGCCAGCAGCCCAATCGGACAGGGGAGACCAGATACGCAGTATTTT. This encodes CASSPIGQGRPDTQYF.

As to this clone: The sample contains more than one DNA sequence encoding this CDR3. This chain connects TRBV28 to TRBJ2-3; D remains unclear. V was cut by 6 bases and J by 3 bases, with 4 bases left in between. The CDR3 runs 11 residues. The V gene's germline CDR1 is MDHEN and CDR2 SYDVKM. CDR3 residues: CASSLTDTQYF. CDR3 nucleotides: TGTGCCAGCAGCTTAACAGATACGCAGTATTTT.

In this sample, this clone turned up once. This chain links TRBV6-1 with TRBJ2-5, with no clear D. V lost 1 base, J lost 5 bases, and 14 bases lay in between. In germline, CDR1 is MNHNS, CDR2 SASEGT. The CDR3 is made up of 15 amino acids. For the CDR3, the DNA is TGTGCCAGCAGTGAAGATCAGTACTTACGGGAGACCCAGTACTTC. It codes for CASSEDQYLRETQYF.

J is TRBJ1-1 and V is TRBV19, with a possible D match to TRBD1 (5 bases). Germline CDR1 LNHDA, CDR2 SQIVND (reference sequence). With 9 bases removed from V and 3 bases from J, the gap between germline ends came to 17 bases. CDR3 length equals 14 residues. The CDR3 DNA reads as TGTGCCAGCGAGACCAGGGCGGGGCACACTGAAGCTTTCTTT. This codes for CASETRAGHTEAFF.

The V gene is TRBV5-6, the J gene TRBJ1-1, with D perhaps matching TRBD1 (5 bases). The V end lost 4 bases, the J end lost 0 bases, and 16 bases lay between the germline ends. The CDR3 is made up of 16 amino acids. Per the germline V gene, CDR1 is SGHDT and CDR2 is YYEEEE. CDR3 amino acids: CASSPGPLFMNTEAFF. For the CDR3, the DNA is TGTGCCAGCAGCCCGGGGCCTCTGTTCATGAACACTGAAGCTTTCTTT.

The V call is TRBV11-2, the J call TRBJ1-2; 7 bases map to TRBD1. The CDR3 spans 13 residues. Trimming removed 4 bases from V and 4 bases from J; junction bases left unmatched: 3. Per the germline V gene, CDR1 is SGHAT and CDR2 is FQNNGV. The CDR3 loop is CASSSGQTYGYTF. CDR3 DNA sequence: TGTGCCAGCAGCTCGGGACAGACCTATGGCTACACCTTC.

The sample holds many counts of this clone. V gene TRBV11-2 combines with J gene TRBJ2-7, with D possibly TRBD1 on 6 matching bases. The germline V gene encodes CDR1 SGHAT and CDR2 FQNNGV. The CDR3 has 14 amino acids. V was shortened by 2 bases and J by 2 bases, with 10 bases between the two germline ends. CDR3 region: CASSLRDTAYEQYF. The CDR3 DNA follows: TGTGCCAGCAGCTTACGGGACACAGCCTACGAGCAGTACTTC.

The rearrangement uses TRBV7-9 and TRBJ1-4, with TRBD1 matching 11 bases. This CDR3 spans 14 amino acids. V was pared by 4 bases and J by 7 bases, with 2 bases of the junction left unmatched. Germline-derived CDR1 and CDR2 are SEHNR and FQNEAQ (reference sequence). As DNA, the CDR3 is TGTGCCAGCAGCTGGACAGGGGGCGGTGAAAAACTGTTTTTT. Its protein product is CASSWTGGGEKLFF.